The T cell receptor beta chain under discussion was sequenced for a study of blood T cell repertoires in COVID-19. Looking at the study overall: Donors in the United States, Italy and Spain gave samples during acute or convalescent COVID-19.

Sequencing used immunoSEQ multiplex PCR; TCRdb keeps in-frame clones, though not all of them. Seen here are more than 40,000 clones, roughly 86% observed once, and the top ten hold 3.1%. Everyone who took part was roughly 18 to 89 years old, and they came from 24 US areas. Donors of Cohort 3 who recovered were those that had two negative PCRs, clearance, or symptom resolution. CDR1 is LGHDT, CDR2 YNNKEL, per germline (reference sequence). The length of the CDR3 is 15 residues. V lost 1 base to trimming and J lost 4 bases; unmatched junction nucleotides: 5. This clone was seen once. The TCR comes from a woman between 45 and 65 years old who had recovered from COVID-19. Sequencing input: PBMCs or T cells enriched from blood (not recorded which). This chain joins TRBV3-1 (or the pseudogene TRBV3-2) and TRBJ2-7; 9 bases are shared with TRBD1. Written as DNA, the CDR3 is TGTGCCAGCAGCCAAGCAGGGACAGGGATGTACGAGCAGTACTTC. It is translated as CASSQAGTGMYEQYF.